This TCR beta chain emerged from a study of TIL therapy for anti-PD-1-resistant metastatic lung cancer. The libraries were made with immunoSEQ v3. Data came from immunoSEQ multiplex PCR; TCRdb stores just in-frame clones and leaves some out. This table holds about 26,000 clones, over 55% found once. For this clone: What it binds is unknown.

The CDR3 is 14 amino acids. CDR1 MNHEY and CDR2 SMNVEV come from the germline V gene (reference sequence). The V end was cut by 3 bases, the J end by 6 bases, with 11 bases between. General study points: This highly selected cohort may not generalize to typical lung cancer patients. Many TIL product clones were absent from baseline tumor, suggesting clonal contraction.

Noted time point: pre-treatment sample, taken before nivolumab and TIL therapy. Tumor tissue came from excised metastases, mostly pleural nodules or supraclavicular lymph nodes. Tumors were harvested before any PD-1/PD-L1 blockade. Patients were adults with stage 4 NSCLC. The receptor was isolated from a woman between 30 and 80 years old with non-small cell lung cancer. This sequence joins TRBV27 and TRBJ2-2, with D perhaps assigned TRBD1 or TRBD2 (5 bases each). The specimen was tumor tissue, collected at baseline. CDR3 residues: CASSLMRGSGELFF. DNA of the CDR3: TGTGCCAGCAGTTTGATGAGGGGCTCCGGGGAGCTGTTTTTT.